This T cell receptor (beta chain) was captured by sequencing in a study of T-cell reconstitution after alpha-beta-depleted transplantation in children. Whole-study results and caveats: Elevated TCRbeta diversity at day 60 was traced, in some patients, to surviving recipient T cells and thymic progenitors. Reportedly, roughly two months post-transplant, alpha-beta T cells arose from several hundred expanded graft clones.

On this clonotype itself: Its cognate antigen is unknown.

For TCRbeta, the library was prepared with unique molecular identifiers. TCRdb fed the PCR reads into MiXCR, producing one record per CDR3 protein. Among 500,000 to 750,000 distinct CDR3 sequences listed, 20% to 30% were seen once. The TCR originated in a boy younger than two with Wiskott-Aldrich syndrome, due to receive a stem cell transplant. The source was PBMCs, collected before TCRalphabeta/CD19-depleted stem cell transplant.

The CDR3 DNA reads TGCAGCGCCTTAAGACTAGCGGGAGGTGGCGAGCAGTACTTC. It translates to CSALRLAGGGEQYF. This rearrangement joins TRBV29-1 to TRBJ2-7; 13 bases line up with TRBD2. Germline V lookup: CDR1 SQVTM, CDR2 ANQGSEA. The CDR3 is 14 amino acids. The V segment lost 7 bases and the J segment 6 bases; nucleotides outside the gene matches: 9.